Listed below are T cell receptor beta chains from one sample, sequenced in a study of cytomegalovirus exposure and HLA in healthy donors. The protocol was immunoSEQ multiplex PCR, while the TCRdb copy is restricted to in-frame clones and leaves out a portion. The sample lists roughly 150,000 clones, approximately 81% occurring once. What was sequenced was PBMCs. These receptors all come from a boy aged 2 to 10 in good health and CMV-seronegative. The CDR3 runs from the conserved cysteine through the conserved F or W. The D gene is left open where the match is weak. Clone size is not always given. Where it is, it says once, few, many or a class for expanded clones.

d_call: TRBD2; clone_size: NA; j_call: TRBJ2-7; v_call: TRBV6-1; cdr3_aa: CASSDRTSGSYEQYF; cdr3_nt: TGTGCCAGCAGTGACCGGACTAGCGGGAGCTACGAGCAGTACTTC
d_call: NA; clone_size: NA; j_call: TRBJ1-5; v_call: TRBV19; cdr3_aa: CASSMAGFRDSNQPQHF; cdr3_nt: TGTGCCAGTAGTATGGCAGGGTTCCGCGATAGCAATCAGCCCCAGCATTTT
d_call: TRBD1; clone_size: NA; j_call: TRBJ1-6; v_call: TRBV25-1; cdr3_aa: CASSDWTGNNSPLHF; cdr3_nt: TGTGCCAGCAGTGATTGGACAGGGAATAATTCACCCCTCCACTTT
d_call: TRBD2; clone_size: NA; j_call: TRBJ2-3; v_call: TRBV28; cdr3_aa: CASSLTSGVDTQYF; cdr3_nt: TGTGCCAGCAGTTTGACTAGCGGGGTGGATACGCAGTATTTT
d_call: TRBD2; clone_size: NA; j_call: TRBJ2-7; v_call: TRBV7-9; cdr3_aa: CASSTRTSLYEQYF; cdr3_nt: TGTGCCAGCAGCACCCGGACTAGCCTCTACGAGCAGTACTTC
d_call: TRBD2; clone_size: NA; j_call: TRBJ2-2; v_call: TRBV5-1; cdr3_aa: CASSGSGGNTGELFF; cdr3_nt: TGCGCCAGCAGCGGTAGCGGGGGGAACACCGGGGAGCTGTTTTTT
d_call: TRBD2; clone_size: NA; j_call: TRBJ2-5; v_call: TRBV5-1; cdr3_aa: CASSSGTRIRGGETQYF; cdr3_nt: TGCGCCAGCAGCTCCGGGACTAGGATACGAGGGGGAGAGACCCAGTACTTC
d_call: NA; clone_size: once; j_call: TRBJ2-3; v_call: TRBV7-9; cdr3_aa: CASSFRGRSSTDTQYF; cdr3_nt: TGTGCCAGCAGCTTTCGCGGGCGCTCTAGCACAGATACGCAGTATTTT
d_call: NA; clone_size: NA; j_call: TRBJ2-2; v_call: TRBV4-1; cdr3_aa: CASSPGRDTGELFF; cdr3_nt: TGCGCCAGCAGCCCCGGTCGGGACACCGGGGAGCTGTTTTTT
d_call: TRBD1; clone_size: once; j_call: TRBJ1-2; v_call: TRBV9; cdr3_aa: CASSVGGTGTRSGYTF; cdr3_nt: TGTGCCAGCAGCGTAGGGGGGACAGGGACCCGCTCTGGCTACACCTTC
d_call: NA; clone_size: NA; j_call: TRBJ2-1; v_call: TRBV27; cdr3_aa: CASSSQTLGNYNEQFF; cdr3_nt: TGTGCCAGCAGTTCCCAGACACTCGGGAATTACAATGAGCAGTTCTTC
d_call: NA; clone_size: NA; j_call: TRBJ2-1; v_call: TRBV28; cdr3_aa: CASSTLDDSYNEQFF; cdr3_nt: TGTGCCAGCAGTACCCTAGACGACTCCTACAATGAGCAGTTCTTC
d_call: NA; clone_size: NA; j_call: TRBJ2-1; v_call: TRBV27; cdr3_aa: CASSLVSPYNEQFF; cdr3_nt: TGTGCCAGCAGTTTAGTCAGTCCCTACAATGAGCAGTTCTTC
d_call: TRBD2; clone_size: once; j_call: TRBJ2-5; v_call: TRBV7-2; cdr3_aa: CASSLGGLVGTQETQYF; cdr3_nt: TGTGCCAGCAGCTTAGGGGGACTAGTAGGGACCCAAGAGACCCAGTACTTC
d_call: TRBD2; clone_size: NA; j_call: TRBJ2-3; v_call: TRBV7-9; cdr3_aa: CASSPRGRSGGRTDTQYF; cdr3_nt: TGTGCCAGCAGCCCGAGGGGGAGAAGCGGGGGGCGCACAGATACGCAGTATTTT
d_call: TRBD1; clone_size: NA; j_call: TRBJ1-2; v_call: TRBV18; cdr3_aa: CASSTGQGLKGDYGYTF; cdr3_nt: TGTGCCAGCTCAACGGGACAGGGATTAAAAGGGGACTATGGCTACACCTTC
d_call: NA; clone_size: NA; j_call: TRBJ2-1; v_call: TRBV5-1; cdr3_aa: CASSLEGNSYNEQFF; cdr3_nt: TGCGCCAGCAGCTTGGAGGGGAACTCCTACAATGAGCAGTTCTTC
d_call: NA; clone_size: NA; j_call: TRBJ2-2; v_call: TRBV28; cdr3_aa: CASGDFTTGELFF; cdr3_nt: TGTGCCAGCGGGGACTTTACCACCGGGGAGCTGTTTTTT
d_call: NA; clone_size: NA; j_call: TRBJ1-2; v_call: TRBV7-9; cdr3_aa: CASSSLYGYTF; cdr3_nt: TGTGCCAGCAGCTCACTCTATGGCTACACCTTC
d_call: NA; clone_size: NA; j_call: TRBJ2-3; v_call: TRBV5-1; cdr3_aa: CASSLGPTDTQYF; cdr3_nt: TGCGCCAGCAGCTTGGGGCCAACAGATACGCAGTATTTT
d_call: TRBD1; clone_size: NA; j_call: TRBJ1-4; v_call: TRBV5-1; cdr3_aa: CASSLDYRGPNEKLFF; cdr3_nt: TGCGCCAGCAGCTTGGATTACAGGGGACCGAATGAAAAACTGTTTTTT
d_call: TRBD1; clone_size: few; j_call: TRBJ2-3; v_call: TRBV6-1; cdr3_aa: CASSDPGQGWRDTQYF; cdr3_nt: TGTGCCAGCAGTGACCCAGGACAGGGGTGGAGAGATACGCAGTATTTT
d_call: TRBD1; clone_size: few; j_call: TRBJ1-1; v_call: TRBV13; cdr3_aa: CASSFGTGGNGRTEAFF; cdr3_nt: TGTGCCAGCAGCTTTGGGACAGGGGGCAACGGTAGGACTGAAGCTTTCTTT
d_call: NA; clone_size: NA; j_call: TRBJ1-4; v_call: TRBV19; cdr3_aa: CASRGGPNEKLFF; cdr3_nt: TGTGCCAGCAGAGGGGGACCCAATGAAAAACTGTTTTTT
d_call: TRBD2; clone_size: NA; j_call: TRBJ2-1; v_call: TRBV9; cdr3_aa: CASTPGLAGNRSPYNEQFF; cdr3_nt: TGTGCCAGCACCCCTGGACTAGCGGGAAACCGGAGCCCCTACAATGAGCAGTTCTTC
d_call: NA; clone_size: NA; j_call: TRBJ1-4; v_call: TRBV7-6; cdr3_aa: CASSLAQKGERSEKLFF; cdr3_nt: TGTGCCAGCAGCTTAGCCCAAAAGGGGGAACGGAGTGAAAAACTGTTTTTT
d_call: TRBD2; clone_size: NA; j_call: TRBJ2-3; v_call: TRBV18; cdr3_aa: CASSPGTSGGWSTQYF; cdr3_nt: TGTGCCAGCTCACCCGGGACTAGCGGGGGTTGGAGTACGCAGTATTTT
d_call: TRBD2; clone_size: NA; j_call: TRBJ2-3; v_call: TRBV7-7; cdr3_aa: CASSPTSGGTDTQYF; cdr3_nt: TGTGCCAGCAGCCCTACTAGCGGGGGCACAGATACGCAGTATTTT
d_call: NA; clone_size: NA; j_call: TRBJ2-5; v_call: TRBV15; cdr3_aa: CATSRVLARKETQYF; cdr3_nt: TGTGCCACCAGCAGAGTACTAGCTAGGAAAGAGACCCAGTACTTC
d_call: TRBD1; clone_size: NA; j_call: TRBJ1-1; v_call: TRBV4-2; cdr3_aa: CASSPLPGQGGTEAFF; cdr3_nt: TGTGCCAGCAGCCCGCTTCCCGGACAGGGAGGAACTGAAGCTTTCTTT
d_call: NA; clone_size: NA; j_call: TRBJ1-1; v_call: TRBV29-1; cdr3_aa: CSVGGREAFF; cdr3_nt: TGCAGCGTTGGGGGCCGTGAAGCTTTCTTT
d_call: TRBD1; clone_size: once; j_call: TRBJ1-1; v_call: TRBV5-1; cdr3_aa: CASSPEQGLNTEAFF; cdr3_nt: TGCGCCAGCAGCCCGGAACAGGGGTTGAACACTGAAGCTTTCTTT
d_call: TRBD1; clone_size: once; j_call: TRBJ1-2; v_call: TRBV28; cdr3_aa: CASSPGTGTLTNYGYTF; cdr3_nt: TGTGCCAGCAGCCCCGGGACAGGGACTTTGACTAACTATGGCTACACCTTC
d_call: NA; clone_size: NA; j_call: TRBJ2-3; v_call: TRBV27; cdr3_aa: CASIERDTQYF; cdr3_nt: TGTGCCAGCATCGAACGGGATACGCAGTATTTT
d_call: TRBD2; clone_size: NA; j_call: TRBJ2-7; v_call: TRBV6-1; cdr3_aa: CASRTSGKSYEQYF; cdr3_nt: TGTGCCAGCCGGACTAGCGGGAAATCCTACGAGCAGTACTTC